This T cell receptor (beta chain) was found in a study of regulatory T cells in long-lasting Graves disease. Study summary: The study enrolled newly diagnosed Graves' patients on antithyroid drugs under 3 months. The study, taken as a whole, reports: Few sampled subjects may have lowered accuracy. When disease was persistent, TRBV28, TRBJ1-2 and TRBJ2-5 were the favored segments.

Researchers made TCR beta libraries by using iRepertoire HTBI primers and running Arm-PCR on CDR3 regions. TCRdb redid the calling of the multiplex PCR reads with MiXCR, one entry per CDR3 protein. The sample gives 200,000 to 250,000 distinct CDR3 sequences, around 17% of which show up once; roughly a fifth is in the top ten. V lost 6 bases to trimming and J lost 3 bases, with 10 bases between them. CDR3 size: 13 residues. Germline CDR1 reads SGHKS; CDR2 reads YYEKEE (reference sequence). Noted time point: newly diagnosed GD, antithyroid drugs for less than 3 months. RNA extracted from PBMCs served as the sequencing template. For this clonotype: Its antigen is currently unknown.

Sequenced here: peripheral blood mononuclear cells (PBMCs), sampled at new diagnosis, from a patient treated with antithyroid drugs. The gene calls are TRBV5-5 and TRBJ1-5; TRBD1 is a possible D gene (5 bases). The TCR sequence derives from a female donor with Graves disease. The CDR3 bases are TGTGCCAGCACCGGGACCTTCAATCAGCCCCAGCATTTT. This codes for CASTGTFNQPQHF.